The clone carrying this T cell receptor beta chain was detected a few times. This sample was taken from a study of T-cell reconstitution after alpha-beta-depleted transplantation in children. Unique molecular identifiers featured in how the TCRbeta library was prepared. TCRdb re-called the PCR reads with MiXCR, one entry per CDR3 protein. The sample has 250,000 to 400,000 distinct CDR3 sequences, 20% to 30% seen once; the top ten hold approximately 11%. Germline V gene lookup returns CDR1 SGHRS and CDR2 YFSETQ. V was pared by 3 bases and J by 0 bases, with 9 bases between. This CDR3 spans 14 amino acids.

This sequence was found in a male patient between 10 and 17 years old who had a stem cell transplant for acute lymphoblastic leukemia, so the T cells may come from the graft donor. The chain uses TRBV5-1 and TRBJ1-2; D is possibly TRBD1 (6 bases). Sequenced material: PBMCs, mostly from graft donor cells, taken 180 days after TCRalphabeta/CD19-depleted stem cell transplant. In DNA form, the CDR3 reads TGCGCCAGCAGCTCTCAGGGGCCTAACTATGGCTACACCTTC. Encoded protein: CASSSQGPNYGYTF. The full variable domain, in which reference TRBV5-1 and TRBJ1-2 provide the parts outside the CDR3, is KAGVTQTPRYLIKTRGQQVTLSCSPISGHRSVSWYQQTPGQGLQFLFEYFSETQRNKGNFPGRFSGRQFSNSRSEMNVSTLELGDSALYLCASSSQGPNYGYTFGSGTRLTVV.